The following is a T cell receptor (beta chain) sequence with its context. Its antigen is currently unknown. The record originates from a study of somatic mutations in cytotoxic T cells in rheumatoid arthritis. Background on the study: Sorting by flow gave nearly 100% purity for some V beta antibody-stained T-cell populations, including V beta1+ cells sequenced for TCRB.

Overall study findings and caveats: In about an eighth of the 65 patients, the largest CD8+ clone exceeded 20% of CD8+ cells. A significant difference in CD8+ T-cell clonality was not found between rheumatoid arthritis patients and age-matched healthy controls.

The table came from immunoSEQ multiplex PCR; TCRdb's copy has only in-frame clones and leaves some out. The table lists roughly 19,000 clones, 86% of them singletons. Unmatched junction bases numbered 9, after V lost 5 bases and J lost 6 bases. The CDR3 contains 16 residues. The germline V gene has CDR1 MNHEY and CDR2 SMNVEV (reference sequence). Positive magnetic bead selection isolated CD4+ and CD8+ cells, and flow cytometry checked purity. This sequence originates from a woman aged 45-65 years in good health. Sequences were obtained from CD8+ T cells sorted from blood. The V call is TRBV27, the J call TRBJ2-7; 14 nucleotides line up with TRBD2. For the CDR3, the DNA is TGTGCCAGCAGTAGCGGACTAGCGGGGGGCCCGGGCGAGCAGTACGTC. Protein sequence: CASSSGLAGGPGEQYV.